This TCR beta chain was identified in a study of T-cell reconstitution after alpha-beta-depleted transplantation in children. Points from the study as a whole: At around two months after transplant, the alpha-beta T cells were reportedly derived from several hundred expanded clones that came from non-depleted graft cells.

Unique molecular identifiers were used in preparing the TCRbeta library. TCRdb redid the calling of the PCR reads with MiXCR, one entry per CDR3 protein. The repertoire holds around 700,000 distinct CDR3 sequences, with around 13% as singletons. Trimming took 2 bases from V and 4 from J; bases not matched to a gene: 10. This CDR3 is built from 16 residues. From germline, CDR1 is LGHDT and CDR2 YNNKEL (reference sequence). This clonotype was counted ten times or more. Its target is not known. The chain recombines TRBV3-1 with TRBJ1-2, with 7 bases lining up with TRBD1. The sample was PBMCs, taken before TCRalphabeta/CD19-depleted stem cell transplant. This receptor was taken from a girl between 2 and 10 years old with congenital amegakaryocytic thrombocytopenia, due to receive a stem cell transplant. CDR3 sequence reads: CASSQLRTGPLYGYTF. CDR3 bases: TGTGCCAGCAGCCAACTGAGGACAGGTCCCCTCTATGGCTACACCTTC.